This record covers a single T cell receptor (beta chain). Its antigen is unidentified. Time point: baseline pretreatment blood. Treatment here: 15 Gy SBRT to primary tumor, nephrectomy 4 weeks later. These data originate in a study of radiation and T cells in renal cell carcinoma. General observations from the study: Top tumor clonotypes rose in blood 2 weeks post-radiation, then contracted.

Profiling relied on immunoSEQ multiplex PCR, and the TCRdb table lists in-frame clones only, not all of them. The sample consists of approximately 150,000 clones, 88% of them appearing once. The V gene lost 6 bases and the J gene lost 0 bases, with 9 bases spanning the gap. CDR1 and CDR2 (germline): SNHLY, FYNNEI. The CDR3 covers 14 residues. This clonotype was obtained from a woman between 65 and 79 years old with renal cell carcinoma. The gene calls are TRBV2 and TRBJ1-3, with a weak D call TRBD1 (6 bases). The sequences come from blood, collected from a patient whose treatment included radiotherapy and nephrectomy. The CDR3 region has the DNA TGTGCCAGCAGGCGACAGGTCTCTGGAAACACCATATATTTT. Translating gives CASRRQVSGNTIYF.